This TCR beta chain derives from a study of cytomegalovirus exposure and HLA in healthy donors. Both 60 Vbeta primers and 13 Jbeta primers went into the PCR. Method: immunoSEQ multiplex PCR; TCRdb's copy keeps in-frame clones and lacks some. The profile covers around 140,000 clones, with 80% to 90% appearing a single time and around 5.2% taken by the ten largest. Trimming cost V 5 bases and J 0 bases, with 11 bases left between them. CDR3 length equals 15 residues. In germline, CDR1 is SNHLY, CDR2 FYNNEI. The source is a woman aged 25 to 45 in good health and CMV-seronegative. The gene calls are TRBV2 and TRBJ1-5; tentatively, D is TRBD1 (5 bases). Sequenced input: PBMCs. The chain's CDR3 is CASSLTAYSNQPQHF. The DNA for the CDR3 is TGTGCCAGCAGTTTGACAGCGTATAGCAATCAGCCCCAGCATTTT.